This T cell receptor (beta chain) comes out of a study of cytomegalovirus exposure and HLA in healthy donors. Nominally healthy donors were sampled, though unrecorded immune exposures were likely. Amplification used 60 Vbeta primers and 13 Jbeta primers. Produced via immunoSEQ multiplex PCR; TCRdb's table is partial and in-frame only. This sample has fewer than 40,000 clones, with roughly 88% found just once. Germline V lookup: CDR1 SNHLY, CDR2 FYNNEI. The V gene lost 2 bases and the J gene lost 6 bases, with 11 bases spanning the gap. The CDR3 is 15 residues long. The rearrangement joins TRBV2 to TRBJ1-6; D remains ambiguous. Material: PBMCs. This TCR came from a young woman in good health and CMV-seronegative. The CDR3 sequence: CASSEFQEGNSPLHF. CDR3 DNA sequence: TGTGCCAGCAGTGAATTCCAGGAAGGTAATTCACCCCTCCACTTT.